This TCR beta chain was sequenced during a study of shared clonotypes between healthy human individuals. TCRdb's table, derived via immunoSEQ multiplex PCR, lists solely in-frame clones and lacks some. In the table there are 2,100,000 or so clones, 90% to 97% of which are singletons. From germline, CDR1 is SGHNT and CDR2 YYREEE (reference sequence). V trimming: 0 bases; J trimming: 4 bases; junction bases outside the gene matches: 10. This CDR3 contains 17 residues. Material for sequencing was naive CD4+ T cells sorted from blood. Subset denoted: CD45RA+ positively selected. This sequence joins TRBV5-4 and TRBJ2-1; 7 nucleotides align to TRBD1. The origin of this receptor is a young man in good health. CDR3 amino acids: CASSLVDWGQPYNEQFF. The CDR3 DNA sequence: TGTGCCAGCAGCTTGGTAGATTGGGGACAGCCGTACAATGAGCAGTTCTTC.